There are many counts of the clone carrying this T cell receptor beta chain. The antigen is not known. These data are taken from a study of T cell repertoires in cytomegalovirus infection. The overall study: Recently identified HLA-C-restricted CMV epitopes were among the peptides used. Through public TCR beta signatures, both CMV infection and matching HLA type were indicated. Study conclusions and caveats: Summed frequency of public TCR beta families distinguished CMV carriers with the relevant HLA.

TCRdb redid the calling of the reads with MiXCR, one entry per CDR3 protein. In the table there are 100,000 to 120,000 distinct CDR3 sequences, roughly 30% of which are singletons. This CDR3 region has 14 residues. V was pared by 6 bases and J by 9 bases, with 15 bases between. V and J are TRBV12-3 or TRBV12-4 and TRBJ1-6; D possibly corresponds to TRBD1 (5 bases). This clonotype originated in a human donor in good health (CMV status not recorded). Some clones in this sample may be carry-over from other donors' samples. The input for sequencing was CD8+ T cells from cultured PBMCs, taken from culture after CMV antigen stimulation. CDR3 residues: CASSKVGPGSPLHF. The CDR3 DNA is TGTGCCAGCAGCAAAGTGGGACCGGGTTCACCCCTCCACTTT.